The entry below describes one T cell receptor beta chain. What it binds is unknown. These data are taken from a study of CXCR3-negative and CXCR3-positive naive CD8 T cells. Study outcomes and limitations: Post-cryopreservation CXCR3 expression was partly diminished, and the bulk of assays employed fresh PBMCs. Naive CXCR3-negative and CXCR3-positive cells had similar TRBV-TRBJ usage; memory differed. TRB CDR3 hydrophobicity was greater in CXCR3-positive naive cells than in CXCR3-negative naive cells.

UMI-tagged TRB cDNA libraries were built via 5' RACE. From its re-call of the 5' RACE reads, TCRdb lists each CDR3 protein once, without DNA. The specimen's table records 75,000 to 100,000 distinct CDR3 sequences. By phenotype, naive CD8+ T cells were CD45RO-CCR7+CD27+CD95-. There are 12 residues in the CDR3. Looked up from germline, CDR1 is SGHTA and CDR2 is FQGTGA. The sequencing input was naive CXCR3+ CD8+ T cells from blood. The subset was: CD45RO-CCR7+CD27+CD95- naive CD8+ T cells expressing CXCR3 (TNR3+). This rearrangement joins TRBV7-3 to TRBJ2-3. The origin of this receptor is a human donor in good health. Some clones in this sample may be carry-over from other donors' samples. The chain's CDR3 is CASSQRTNTQYF.